The present T cell receptor beta chain was sequenced within a study of cytomegalovirus exposure and HLA in healthy donors. Study outcomes and limitations: TCR beta V segments were, for the most part, productive about 87% or about 30% of the time in an earlier analysis. A further, later analysis showed that HLA-associated TCR beta chains (compared with equally common others) were more clonally expanded.

Germline CDR1 LNHDA, CDR2 SQIVND (reference sequence). This CDR3 has 14 residues. The trim removed 7 bases at V and 2 bases at J, leaving 6 bases unmatched. To note about this clone: Its target is unknown.

The PCR was carried out with 60 Vbeta primers and 13 Jbeta primers. Using immunoSEQ multiplex PCR, the repertoire was profiled, and TCRdb retains in-frame clones only, with some absent. The profile covers roughly 100,000 clones, with 79% appearing a single time and under 4.5% taken by the ten largest. The TCR originated in a man aged 50 or older in good health and CMV-seropositive. V is TRBV19 and J is TRBJ1-1, with 8 bases matching TRBD1. The source material was PBMCs. The CDR3 here is CASKEDRGNTEAFF. DNA of the CDR3: TGTGCCAGTAAGGAAGACAGGGGCAACACTGAAGCTTTCTTT. The whole variable domain, filled in from reference TRBV19 and TRBJ1-1, reads DGGITQSPKYLFRKEGQNVTLSCEQNLNHDAMYWYRQDPGQGLRLIYYSQIVNDFQKGDIAEGYSVSREKKESFPLTVTSAQKNPTAFYLCASKEDRGNTEAFFGQGTRLTVV.